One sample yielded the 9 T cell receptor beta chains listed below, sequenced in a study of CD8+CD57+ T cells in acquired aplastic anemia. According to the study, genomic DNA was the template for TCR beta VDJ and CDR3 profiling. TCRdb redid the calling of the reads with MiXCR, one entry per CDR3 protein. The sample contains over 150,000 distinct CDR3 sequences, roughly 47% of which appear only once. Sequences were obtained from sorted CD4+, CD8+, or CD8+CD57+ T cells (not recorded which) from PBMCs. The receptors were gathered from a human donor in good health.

The DNA of the CDR3 is TGTGCCAGCAGCCCCAAGACAGGACCCTACGAGCAGTACTTC. Translation gives CASSPKTGPYEQYF. This sequence joins TRBV7-2 and TRBJ2-7; tentatively, D is TRBD1 (6 bases). This CDR3 comprises 14 residues. Per the germline V gene, CDR1 is SGHTA and CDR2 is FQGNSA. Trimming left V 5 bases short and J 2 bases short, with 13 bases between.

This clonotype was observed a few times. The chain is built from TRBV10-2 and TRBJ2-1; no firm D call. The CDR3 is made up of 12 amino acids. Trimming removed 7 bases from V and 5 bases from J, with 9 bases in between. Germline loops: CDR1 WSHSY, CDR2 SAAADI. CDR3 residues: CASTELNNEQFF. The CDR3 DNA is TGCGCCAGCACGGAACTTAACAATGAGCAGTTCTTC.

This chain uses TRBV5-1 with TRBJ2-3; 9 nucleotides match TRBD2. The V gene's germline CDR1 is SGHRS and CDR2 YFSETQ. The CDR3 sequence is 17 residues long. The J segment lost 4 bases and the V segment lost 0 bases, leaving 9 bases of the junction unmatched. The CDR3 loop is CASSLGLAVGYPDTQYF. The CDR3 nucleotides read TGCGCCAGCAGCTTGGGACTAGCGGTGGGGTACCCAGATACGCAGTATTTT.

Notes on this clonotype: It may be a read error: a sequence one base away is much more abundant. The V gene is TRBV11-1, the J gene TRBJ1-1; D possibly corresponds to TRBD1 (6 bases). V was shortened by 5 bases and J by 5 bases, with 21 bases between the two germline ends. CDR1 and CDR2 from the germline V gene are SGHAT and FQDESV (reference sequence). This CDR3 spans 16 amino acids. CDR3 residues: CASSAHVGGLATEAFF. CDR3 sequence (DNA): TGTGCCAGCAGCGCCCACGTTGGGGGGCTGGCTACTGAAGCTTTCTTT. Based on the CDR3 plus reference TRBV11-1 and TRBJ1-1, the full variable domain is EAEVAQSPRYKITEKSQAVAFWCDPISGHATLYWYRQILGQGPELLVQFQDESVVDDSQLPKDRFSAERLKGVDSTLKIQPAELGDSAMYLCASSAHVGGLATEAFFGQGTRLTVV.

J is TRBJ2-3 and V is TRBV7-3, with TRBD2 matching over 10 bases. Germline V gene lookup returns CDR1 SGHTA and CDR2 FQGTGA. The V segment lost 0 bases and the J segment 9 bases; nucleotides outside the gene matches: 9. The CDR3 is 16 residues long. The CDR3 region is CASSLTSAGGLSTQYF. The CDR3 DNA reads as TGTGCCAGCAGCTTAACGTCAGCGGGGGGGCTTTCAACGCAGTATTTT.

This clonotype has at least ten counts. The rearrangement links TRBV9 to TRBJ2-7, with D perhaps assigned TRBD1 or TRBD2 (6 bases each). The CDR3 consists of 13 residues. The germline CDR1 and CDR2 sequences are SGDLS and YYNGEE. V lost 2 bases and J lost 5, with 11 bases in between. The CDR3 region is CASSVGGLNEQYF. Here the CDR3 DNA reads TGTGCCAGCAGCGTTGGGGGGCTCAACGAGCAGTACTTC.

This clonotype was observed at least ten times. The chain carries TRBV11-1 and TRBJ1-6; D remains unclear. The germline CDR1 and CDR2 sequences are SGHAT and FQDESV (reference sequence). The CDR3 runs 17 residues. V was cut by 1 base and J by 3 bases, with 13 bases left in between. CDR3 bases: TGTGCCAGCAGCTTAGTGAGGTCAGCCGGCTATAATTCACCCCTCCACTTT. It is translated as CASSLVRSAGYNSPLHF.

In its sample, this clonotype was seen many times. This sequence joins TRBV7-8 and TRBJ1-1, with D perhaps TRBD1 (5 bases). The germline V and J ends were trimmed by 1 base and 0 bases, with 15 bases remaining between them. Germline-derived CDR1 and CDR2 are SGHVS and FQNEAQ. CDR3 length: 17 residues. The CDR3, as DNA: TGTGCCAGCAGCTTAGGTTGGGGGAAGATCATGAACACTGAAGCTTTCTTT. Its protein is CASSLGWGKIMNTEAFF.

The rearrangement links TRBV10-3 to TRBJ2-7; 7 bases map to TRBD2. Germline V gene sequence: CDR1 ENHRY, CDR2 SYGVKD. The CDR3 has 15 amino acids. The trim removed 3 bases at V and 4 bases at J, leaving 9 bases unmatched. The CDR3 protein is CAISEYKRERYEQYF. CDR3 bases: TGTGCCATCAGTGAATACAAGCGGGAAAGATACGAGCAGTACTTC.